The 18 T cell receptor beta chains below come from one sample, sequenced in a study of blood T cell repertoires in COVID-19. Clones were read by immunoSEQ multiplex PCR, and TCRdb kept only the in-frame ones, dropping some. The sample shows some 290,000 clones, about 85% of them seen only once. Sequences were obtained from peripheral blood. The receptors stem from a woman between 45 and 60 years old who had recovered from COVID-19.

The genes are TRBV20-1 and TRBJ2-7; 7 bases are a match to TRBD2. This CDR3 has 11 residues. J gave up 7 bases and V 5 bases, and 5 bases lay outside the gene matches. The germline V gene encodes CDR1 DFQATT and CDR2 SNEGSKA (reference sequence). In nucleotides, the CDR3 is TGCAGTGCTTCCCGCGGGGGAGAGCAGTACTTC. Translated, it gives CSASRGGEQYF.

The chain has TRBV14 and TRBJ1-1; maybe TRBD1 (5 bases). Trimming took 0 bases from V and 0 from J, leaving 11 bases between them. Germline CDR1 is SGHDN and CDR2 is FVKESK. The CDR3 is 16 amino acids. The CDR3 here is CASSQDQGAVNTEAFF. The CDR3 bases are TGTGCCAGCAGCCAAGATCAAGGGGCGGTGAACACTGAAGCTTTCTTT.

V and J are TRBV18 and TRBJ2-7; 7 positions agree with TRBD2. The CDR3 contains 14 residues. Germline lookup yields CDR1 KGHSH and CDR2 LQKENI. V lost 8 bases, J lost 0 bases, and 7 bases stayed unmatched. The CDR3 DNA reads as TGTGCCAGCGCCACTAGCGAGAGCTCCTACGAGCAGTACTTC. Protein product: CASATSESSYEQYF.

Notes on this clone: Relative to the germline gene, one junction end is altered; a read error may explain this. V gene TRBV7-7 combines with J gene TRBJ2-1; D might be TRBD2 (5 bases). Germline CDR1 reads SSHAT; CDR2 reads FNYEAQ (reference sequence). CDR3 size: 13 residues. The CDR3 sequence: CASSFGEGDEQFF. The CDR3 region has the DNA TGTGCTAGCAGCTTCGGGGAAGGCGATGAGCAGTTCTTC. The whole variable domain, filled in from reference TRBV7-7 and TRBJ2-1, reads GAGVSQSPRYKVTKRGQDVTLRCDPISSHATLYWYQQALGQGPEFLTYFNYEAQPDKSGLPSDRFSAERPEGSISTLTIQRTEQRDSAMYRCASSFGEGDEQFFGPGTRLTVL.

The count of this clone is one. The rearrangement uses TRBV21-1 and TRBJ2-3; no check of the table's D call, TRBD1, against the DNA was made. TRBV21-1 is tagged as a pseudogene. The CDR3 covers 21 residues. The CDR3 loop is CASSKGAEGQGARCGTDTQYF. As DNA, the CDR3 is TGTGCCAGCAGCAAAGGAGCGGAGGGACAGGGGGCAAGATGCGGCACAGATACGCAGTATTTT.

The V gene is TRBV11-2, the J gene TRBJ1-2; D possibly corresponds to TRBD1 (5 bases). Trimming removed 2 bases from V and 2 bases from J, with 6 bases in between. The CDR3 runs to 13 residues. Germline V gene lookup returns CDR1 SGHAT and CDR2 FQNNGV. CDR3: CASSLRQNYGYTF. In DNA form, the CDR3 reads TGTGCCAGCAGCTTAAGACAGAACTATGGCTACACCTTC. Full variable domain (outside the CDR3, taken from reference TRBV11-2 and TRBJ1-2): EAGVAQSPRYKIIEKRQSVAFWCNPISGHATLYWYQQILGQGPKLLIQFQNNGVVDDSQLPKDRFSAERLKGVDSTLKIQPAKLEDSAVYLCASSLRQNYGYTFGSGTRLTVV.

J is TRBJ2-7 and V is TRBV2; possibly TRBD1 for D (5 bases). Germline loops: CDR1 SNHLY, CDR2 FYNNEI. The CDR3 runs 13 residues. V lost 5 bases and J lost 4, with 12 bases in between. The CDR3 spells CASSSGHGYEQYF. The CDR3 bases are TGTGCCAGCAGTTCAGGACACGGTTACGAGCAGTACTTC.

The V call is TRBV2, the J call TRBJ2-3; TRBD2 matches 9 bases. The CDR3 has 14 residues. The germline CDR1 and CDR2 sequences are SNHLY and FYNNEI. V shed 0 bases and J 10 bases; nucleotides not matched to a gene: 5. The CDR3 coding sequence is TGTGCCAGCAGTGAAGCGCTTAGCGGGGGAGCGCAGTATTTT. It is translated as CASSEALSGGAQYF.

A single count supports this clone. This chain uses TRBV6-5 with TRBJ1-2; D unclear. Germline values: CDR1 MNHEY, CDR2 SVGAGI. The CDR3 has 15 amino acids. V lost 2 bases to trimming and J lost 6 bases, with 16 bases between them. In nucleotides, the CDR3 is TGTGCCAGCAGTTACACCCCTATCTCGTCGGATGGCTACACCTTC. This codes for CASSYTPISSDGYTF.

This chain joins TRBV5-5 and TRBJ1-1, with D hard to call. CDR1 and CDR2 (germline): SGHKS, YYEKEE (reference sequence). This CDR3 comprises 13 residues. The V and J ends lost 0 bases and 7 bases respectively, with 10 bases between them. DNA for the CDR3: TGTGCCAGCAGCTTGGCCCCCCTAATTGAAGCTTTCTTT. Protein product: CASSLAPLIEAFF. Complete variable domain (other parts from reference TRBV5-5 and TRBJ1-1): DAGVTQSPTHLIKTRGQQVTLRCSPISGHKSVSWYQQVLGQGPQFIFQYYEKEERGRGNFPDRFSARQFPNYSSELNVNALLLGDSALYLCASSLAPLIEAFFGQGTRLTVV.

This chain joins TRBV6-5 and TRBJ1-1; unclear D gene. With 8 bases removed from V and 5 bases from J, the gap between germline ends came to 12 bases. Germline assignment: CDR1 MNHEY and CDR2 SVGAGI. CDR3 length: 12 amino acids. The CDR3 DNA reads as TGTGCCAGCGTTCCGGTTTGGACTGAAGCTTTCTTT. Its protein is CASVPVWTEAFF.

The chain uses TRBV7-9 and TRBJ1-5, with 7 bases matching TRBD1. The CDR3 loop spans 16 amino acids. V gave up 5 bases and J gave up 4 bases; unmatched junction bases: 11. Germline CDR1 and CDR2: SEHNR and FQNEAQ (reference sequence). The DNA of the CDR3 is TGTGCCAGCAGCCGTCAGGGGGGATCCGGGAATCAGCCCCAGCATTTT. This codes for CASSRQGGSGNQPQHF.

V is TRBV4-1 and J is TRBJ2-5, with 11 bases identical to TRBD2. Germline trimming cut 1 base from V and 4 bases from J; bases unmatched to any gene: 8. Germline values: CDR1 MGHRA, CDR2 YSYEKL. The CDR3 totals 17 residues. The CDR3 region has the DNA TGCGCCAGCAGCCAAGGGGTCCTAGCGGGGGGCGGAGAGACCCAGTACTTC. This encodes CASSQGVLAGGGETQYF.

The sample holds many counts of this clone. The CDR3 sequence: CASSLGTGGSGGDTQYF. The CDR3 DNA follows: TGTGCCAGCAGCTTAGGGACGGGAGGATCGGGAGGCGATACGCAGTATTTT. V usage is TRBV7-6 and J usage is TRBJ2-3; 7 bases agree with TRBD2. The CDR3 totals 17 residues. With 1 base clipped from V and 6 bases from J, the junction kept 13 bases outside the gene matches. The germline V gene encodes CDR1 SGHVS and CDR2 FNYEAQ.

The rearrangement joins TRBV29-1 to TRBJ1-3; tentatively, D is TRBD1 (5 bases). The V gene lost 3 bases and the J gene lost 4 bases, with 10 bases spanning the gap. CDR3 size: 13 residues. The germline CDR1 and CDR2 sequences are SQVTM and ANQGSEA. The CDR3 loop is CSVDQGGGNTIYF. Written as DNA, the CDR3 is TGCAGCGTTGACCAGGGCGGAGGAAACACCATATATTTT.

The chain combines TRBV6-2 or TRBV6-3 with TRBJ1-5; the match to TRBD1 covers 7 bases. This CDR3 is built from 15 residues. V lost 4 bases to trimming and J lost 3 bases; unmatched junction nucleotides: 6. Germline CDR1 is MNHEY and CDR2 is SVGEGT. The CDR3 nucleotides are TGTGCCAGCAGTTCCGGACAGGCCTACAATCAGCCCCAGCATTTT. Translated, it gives CASSSGQAYNQPQHF.

The V call is TRBV14, the J call TRBJ1-2; possible D gene TRBD1, 5 bases. The V end lost 4 bases, the J end lost 8 bases, and 14 bases lay between the germline ends. Germline CDR1 is SGHDN and CDR2 is FVKESK. This CDR3 is built from 13 residues. The CDR3 nucleotides are TGTGCCAGCAGCCTGGGCCTCGGGGGGGGCTACACCTTC. Its translation: CASSLGLGGGYTF.

The J gene is TRBJ1-1, the V gene TRBV27, with D unresolved. This CDR3 spans 18 amino acids. In germline, CDR1 is MNHEY, CDR2 SMNVEV (reference sequence). V lost 3 bases, J lost 1 base, and 21 bases lay in between. CDR3: CASSLYPGGMGGNTEAFF. The DNA for the CDR3 is TGTGCCAGCAGTTTGTACCCCGGCGGGATGGGCGGGAACACTGAAGCTTTCTTT.